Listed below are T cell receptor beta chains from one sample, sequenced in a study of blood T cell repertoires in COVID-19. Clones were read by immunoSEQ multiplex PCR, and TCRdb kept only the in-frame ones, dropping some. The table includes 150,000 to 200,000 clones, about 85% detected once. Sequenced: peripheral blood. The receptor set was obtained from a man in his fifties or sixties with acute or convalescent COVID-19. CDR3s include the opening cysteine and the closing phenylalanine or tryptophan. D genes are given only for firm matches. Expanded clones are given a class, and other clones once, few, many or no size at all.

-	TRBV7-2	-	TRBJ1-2	CASSLSRLAGNGYTF	TGTGCCAGCAGCTTAAGTCGTTTAGCAGGGAATGGCTACACCTTC
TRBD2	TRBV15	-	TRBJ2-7	CATSRDLGQAGAYEQYF	TGTGCCACCAGCAGAGATCTGGGACAAGCGGGAGCCTACGAGCAGTACTTC
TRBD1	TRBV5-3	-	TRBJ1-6	CARSSEWDRYHYNSPLHF	TGTGCCAGAAGCTCAGAGTGGGACAGGTACCACTATAATTCACCCCTCCACTTT
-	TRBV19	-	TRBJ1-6	CASSIFQGKGINSPLHF	TGTGCCAGTAGTATCTTCCAGGGAAAGGGCATAAATTCACCCCTCCACTTT
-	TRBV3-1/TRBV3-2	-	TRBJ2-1	CASSPLNNEQFF	TGTGCCAGCAGCCCCCTAAACAATGAGCAGTTCTTC
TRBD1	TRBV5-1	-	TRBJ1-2	CASSTGQVHYGYTF	TGCGCCAGCAGCACGGGACAGGTACACTATGGCTACACCTTC
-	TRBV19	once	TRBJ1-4	CASKTGRSEKLFF	TGTGCCAGTAAGACGGGTAGGAGTGAAAAACTGTTTTTT
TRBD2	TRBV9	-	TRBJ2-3	CASSNSGRGDTQYF	TGTGCCAGCAGCAACAGCGGGAGGGGAGATACGCAGTATTTT
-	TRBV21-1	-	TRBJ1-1	CASSKKAQGLNTEAFF	TGTGCCAGCAGCAAAAAGGCCCAGGGTTTGAACACTGAAGCTTTCTTT
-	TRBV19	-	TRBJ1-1	CASSIRIQGTEAFF	TGTGCCAGTAGTATTCGTATTCAGGGCACTGAAGCTTTCTTT
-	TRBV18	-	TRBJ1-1	CASSREGNTEAFF	TGTGCCAGCTCACGGGAGGGGAACACTGAAGCTTTCTTT
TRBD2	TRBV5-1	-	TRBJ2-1	CASSGGTAGGDEQFF	TGCGCCAGCAGCGGAGGGACAGCGGGAGGGGATGAGCAGTTCTTC
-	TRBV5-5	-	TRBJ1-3	CASSPGGAPDSGNTIYF	TGTGCCAGCAGCCCTGGGGGGGCCCCTGACTCTGGAAACACCATATATTTT
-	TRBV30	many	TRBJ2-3	CASPLEGLTDTQYF	TGTGCCTCCCCCCTGGAGGGACTCACAGATACGCAGTATTTT
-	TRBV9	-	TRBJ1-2	CASSVAITGSYGYTF	TGTGCCAGCAGCGTAGCTATTACGGGGAGCTATGGCTACACCTTC
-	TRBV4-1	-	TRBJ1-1	CASSQGVNTEAFF	TGCGCCAGCAGCCAAGGAGTGAACACTGAAGCTTTCTTT
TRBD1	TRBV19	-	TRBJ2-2	CASSTPQGVGGELFF	TGTGCCAGTAGTACGCCACAGGGGGTGGGCGGGGAGCTGTTTTTT
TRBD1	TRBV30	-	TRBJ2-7	CAWSPGQGPRQYF	TGTGCCTGGAGTCCGGGACAGGGGCCCCGACAGTACTTC